This record concerns one T cell receptor (beta chain) sequence. This receptor's antigen is unknown. Base qualities are not provided; no much larger clone lies one nucleotide away. This sample stems from a study of T cell changes during pregnancy in multiple sclerosis (dated by TCRdb to the late 2010s). In terms of the full investigation: The study looked at changes in the T cell repertoire across pregnancy in women with multiple sclerosis.

Library preparation used the immunoSEQ multiplex PCR assay. TCRdb re-hosts the immuneACCESS table, in-frame sequences only. Its copies lack some clones; in the studies checked, an unresolved V gene accounts for under half of them, and the cause for the rest is not known. This sample holds some 64,000 clones; approximately 91% were observed only once. About 2.5% of the sample belongs to the ten largest clones. CDR1 and CDR2 are read off the germline V gene as SGHVS and FQNEAQ. The CDR3 numbers 14 residues from cysteine through phenylalanine. Here the CDR3 DNA is all that survives: 42 bases in frame from base 1. Here V drops 5 bases and J drops 4 bases, and the junction holds 8 bases not matched to any gene.

The receptor was derived from a female donor with multiple sclerosis, enrolled in a pregnancy study. The chain is made from TRBV7-8 and TRBJ2-7; TRBD2 agrees with 7 junctional bases. The sample here was peripheral blood, taken in the first trimester of pregnancy. Here the CDR3 is given as CASSQAGLGYEQYF. The nucleotides read TGTGCCAGCAGCCAAGCGGGGCTAGGGTACGAGCAGTACTTC.